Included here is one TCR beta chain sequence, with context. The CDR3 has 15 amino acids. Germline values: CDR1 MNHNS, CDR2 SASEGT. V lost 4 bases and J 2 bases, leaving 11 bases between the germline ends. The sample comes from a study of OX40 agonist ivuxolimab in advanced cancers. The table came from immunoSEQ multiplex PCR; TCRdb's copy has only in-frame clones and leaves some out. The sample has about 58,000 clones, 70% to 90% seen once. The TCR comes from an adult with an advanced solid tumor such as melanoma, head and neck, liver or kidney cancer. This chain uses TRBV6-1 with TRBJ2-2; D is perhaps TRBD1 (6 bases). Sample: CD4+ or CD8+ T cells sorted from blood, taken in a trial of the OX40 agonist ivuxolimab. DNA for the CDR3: TGTGCCAGCAGTGTTCTGGACAGCAACACCGGGGAGCTGTTTTTT. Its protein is CASSVLDSNTGELFF.